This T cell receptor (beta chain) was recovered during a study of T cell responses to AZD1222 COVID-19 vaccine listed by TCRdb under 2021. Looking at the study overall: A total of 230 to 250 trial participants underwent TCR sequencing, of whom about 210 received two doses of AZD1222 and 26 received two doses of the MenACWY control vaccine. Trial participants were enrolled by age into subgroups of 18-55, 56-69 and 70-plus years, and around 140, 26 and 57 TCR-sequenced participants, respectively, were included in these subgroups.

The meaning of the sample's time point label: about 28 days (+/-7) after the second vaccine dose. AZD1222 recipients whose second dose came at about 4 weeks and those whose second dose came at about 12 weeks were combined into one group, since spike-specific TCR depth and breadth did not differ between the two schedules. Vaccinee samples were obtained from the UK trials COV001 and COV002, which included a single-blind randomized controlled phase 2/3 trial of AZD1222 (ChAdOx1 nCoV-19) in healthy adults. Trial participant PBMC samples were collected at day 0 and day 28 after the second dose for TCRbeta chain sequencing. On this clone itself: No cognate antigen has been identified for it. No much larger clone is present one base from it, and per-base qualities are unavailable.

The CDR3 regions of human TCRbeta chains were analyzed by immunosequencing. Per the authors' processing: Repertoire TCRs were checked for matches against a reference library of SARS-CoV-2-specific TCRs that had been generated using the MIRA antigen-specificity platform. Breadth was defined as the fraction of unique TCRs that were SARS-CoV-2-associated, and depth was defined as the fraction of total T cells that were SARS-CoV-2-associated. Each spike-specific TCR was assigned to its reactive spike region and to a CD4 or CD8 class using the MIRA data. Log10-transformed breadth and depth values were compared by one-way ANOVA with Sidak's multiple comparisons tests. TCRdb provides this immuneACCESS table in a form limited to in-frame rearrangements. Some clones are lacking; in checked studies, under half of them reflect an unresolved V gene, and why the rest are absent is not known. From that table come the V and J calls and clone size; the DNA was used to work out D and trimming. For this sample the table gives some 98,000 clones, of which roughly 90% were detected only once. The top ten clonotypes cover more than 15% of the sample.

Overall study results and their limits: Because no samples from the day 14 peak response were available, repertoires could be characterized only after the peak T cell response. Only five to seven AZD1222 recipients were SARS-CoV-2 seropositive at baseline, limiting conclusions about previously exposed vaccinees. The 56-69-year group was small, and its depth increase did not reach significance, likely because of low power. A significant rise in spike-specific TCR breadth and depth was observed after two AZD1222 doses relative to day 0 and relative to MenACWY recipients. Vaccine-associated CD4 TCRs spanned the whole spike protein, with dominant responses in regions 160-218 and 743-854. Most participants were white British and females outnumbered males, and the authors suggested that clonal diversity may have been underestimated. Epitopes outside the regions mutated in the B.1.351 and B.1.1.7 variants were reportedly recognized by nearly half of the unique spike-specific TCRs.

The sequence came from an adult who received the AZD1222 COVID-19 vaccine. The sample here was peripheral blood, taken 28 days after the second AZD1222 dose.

The bases read TGTGCCAGCAGTTTGAAGACAGTTAATTCACCCCTCCACTTT. Its protein is CASSLKTVNSPLHF. The rearranged segments are TRBV27 and TRBJ1-6; the D gene is perhaps TRBD1, from 5 matching bases. The junction shows trimming of 3 bases on V and 6 bases on J, plus 9 bases between the germline ends. Sequences MNHEY (CDR1) and SMNVEV (CDR2) are obtained from the germline V gene (reference sequence). Including cysteine and phenylalanine, the CDR3 has 14 amino acids. Here the CDR3 DNA is all that survives: 42 bases in frame from base 1.